The source of this T cell receptor beta chain is a study of blood T cells in healthy people across ages. V was clipped by 4 bases and J by 1 base; unmatched bases: 4. The length of the CDR3 is 16 residues. CDR1 and CDR2 from the germline V gene are LGHDT and YNNKEL (reference sequence). With a J-beta primer mix and a sample-barcoded 5' primer, a second PCR ran about 6 to 11 cycles. TCRdb independently ran MiXCR on the 5' RACE reads; one entry per CDR3 protein. The sample has 1.2 million to 1.5 million distinct CDR3 sequences, roughly 45% seen once. The receptor's source is a woman under 30 in good health. The chain employs TRBV3-1 and TRBJ2-5; 12 bases fit TRBD2. Source material: blood. In DNA, the CDR3 is TGTGCCAGCAGCCGATCTAGCGGGAGGGTCCAAGAGACCCAGTACTTC. This encodes CASSRSSGRVQETQYF.